This TCR beta chain comes out of a study of patients and donors after allogeneic stem cell transplantation. CDR1 and CDR2 from the germline V gene are DFQATT and SNEGSKA (reference sequence). The CDR3 runs 17 residues. J gave up 3 bases and V 4 bases, and 13 bases lay outside the gene matches. This clonotype was recorded a few times. TCRdb re-called the RT-PCR reads through MiXCR, storing one row per CDR3 protein. The sample yields some 880,000 distinct CDR3 sequences, roughly 18% seen once. The specimen sequenced was blood, either unsorted or a sorted T cell fraction (not recorded which). The rearrangement links TRBV20-1 to TRBJ2-3; 10 positions match TRBD2. The receptor was derived from a human donor who was either an allogeneic HSCT recipient or a stem cell or donor lymphocyte infusion donor (not recorded which). It is not recorded whose cells these are; they may come from a transplant donor. The CDR3, as DNA: TGCAGTGCTAAACTTTGGACTAGCGGAGTTCCGACAGATACGCAGTATTTT. It codes for CSAKLWTSGVPTDTQYF.